The 12 T cell receptor beta chains below were found in one sample sequenced in a study of blood T cell repertoires in COVID-19. Measured with immunoSEQ multiplex PCR; TCRdb has only the in-frame clones, and not every one. Among 370,000 or so clones listed, approximately 87% were seen once. The specimen was PBMCs or T cells enriched from blood (not recorded which). The receptor set was obtained from a man aged 25-45 years who had recovered from COVID-19.

The DNA of the CDR3 is TGTGCCAGCAGCTTCATAACTGGTGAGCAGTTCTTC. It yields the protein CASSFITGEQFF. This chain joins TRBV9 and TRBJ2-1; D is uncertain. The V and J ends lost 4 bases and 9 bases respectively, with 11 bases between them. CDR1 is SGDLS and CDR2 is YYNGEE in the germline V gene. The CDR3 sequence is 12 residues long.

This chain links TRBV7-9 with TRBJ2-3, with TRBD1 identical over 11 bases. Germline V gives CDR1 SEHNR, CDR2 FQNEAQ (reference sequence). CDR3 length: 15 residues. The junction had 5 bases not matched to a gene; V was cut back by 4 bases and J by 5 bases. The CDR3 reads CASSYGTGGVDTQYF. The CDR3 DNA sequence: TGTGCCAGCAGCTACGGGACAGGGGGAGTAGATACGCAGTATTTT.

The chain is built from TRBV30 and TRBJ1-2; TRBD1 matches at 8 bases. J gave up 3 bases and V 4 bases, and 16 bases lay outside the gene matches. CDR3 length: 17 amino acids. In germline, CDR1 is GTSNPN, CDR2 SVGIG (reference sequence). CDR3 amino acids: CAWIPGTGLIWDYGYTF. Here the CDR3 DNA reads TGTGCCTGGATTCCCGGGACAGGCCTTATCTGGGACTATGGCTACACCTTC.

V and J are TRBV19 and TRBJ2-7; D might be TRBD1 (6 bases). This CDR3 spans 13 amino acids. Germline values: CDR1 LNHDA, CDR2 SQIVND (reference sequence). Trimming shortened V by 10 bases and J by 3 bases, and 16 bases separated the two germline ends. CDR3 bases: TGTGCCACCCGGGCAGGGGAGAACTACGAGCAGTACTTC. It is translated as CATRAGENYEQYF.

This clone has only a few counts. V and J are TRBV10-1 and TRBJ1-4, with 7 bases identical to TRBD1. Germline assignment: CDR1 WNHNN and CDR2 SYGVQD (reference sequence). V was pared by 0 bases and J by 8 bases, with 3 bases of the junction left unmatched. CDR3 length: 14 residues. CDR3 loop: CASSESQGGEKLFF. The CDR3 DNA reads as TGCGCCAGCAGTGAGTCCCAGGGGGGCGAAAAACTGTTTTTT.

This clone was found once. The rearrangement uses TRBV19 and TRBJ2-3, with D perhaps matching TRBD2 (6 bases). The CDR3 length is 15 residues. V lost 1 base and J lost 1, with 9 bases in between. Germline V lookup: CDR1 LNHDA, CDR2 SQIVND (reference sequence). CDR3 sequence reads: CASSIVGGGTDTQYF. CDR3 nucleotides: TGTGCCAGTAGTATAGTCGGCGGGGGCACAGATACGCAGTATTTT.

The V gene is TRBV7-9, the J gene TRBJ2-3, with 8 bases identical to TRBD2. With 4 bases clipped from V and 0 bases from J, the junction kept 15 bases outside the gene matches. Looked up from germline, CDR1 is SEHNR and CDR2 is FQNEAQ (reference sequence). The CDR3 contains 19 residues. CDR3 sequence (DNA): TGTGCCAGCAGCTCAGCCCCATCGTATACTAGCGGCAGCACAGATACGCAGTATTTT. This gives the protein CASSSAPSYTSGSTDTQYF. Using reference TRBV7-9 and TRBJ2-3 for the parts outside the CDR3, the full variable domain is DTGVSQNPRHKITKRGQNVTFRCDPISEHNRLYWYRQTLGQGPEFLTYFQNEAQLEKSRLLSDRFSAERPKGSFSTLEIQRTEQGDSAMYLCASSSAPSYTSGSTDTQYFGPGTRLTVL.

The gene calls are TRBV18 and TRBJ2-3; TRBD2 agrees at 10 bases. CDR3 length: 18 residues. V shed 0 bases, J shed 1 base, and the junction held 7 bases outside the gene matches. Germline V gives CDR1 KGHSH, CDR2 LQKENI. The CDR3 protein is CASSPPGLAGARTDTQYF. CDR3 DNA: TGTGCCAGCTCACCACCGGGGCTAGCGGGGGCCCGCACAGATACGCAGTATTTT.

The chain couples TRBV28 to TRBJ1-6, with D unclear. The CDR3 has 15 amino acids. The V gene lost 6 bases and the J gene lost 7 bases, with 16 bases spanning the gap. The germline gives CDR1 MDHEN, CDR2 SYDVKM. The chain's CDR3 is CASSIFSWRNSPLHF. For the CDR3, the DNA is TGTGCCAGCAGCATATTCTCGTGGCGGAATTCACCCCTCCACTTT. Full variable domain (remainder filled in from reference TRBV28 and TRBJ1-6): DVKVTQSSRYLVKRTGEKVFLECVQDMDHENMFWYRQDPGLGLRLIYFSYDVKMKEKGDIPEGYSVSREKKERFSLILESASTNQTSMYLCASSIFSWRNSPLHFGNGTRLTVT.

The V and J genes are TRBV11-3 and TRBJ2-1; the match to TRBD1 covers 7 bases. This CDR3 comprises 16 residues. The V gene's germline CDR1 is SGHNT and CDR2 YENEEA. V lost 1 base to trimming and J lost 3 bases; unmatched junction nucleotides: 6. The CDR3 DNA follows: TGTGCCAGCAGCTTAGCCTCGACAGGGATCTACAATGAGCAGTTCTTC. Its translation: CASSLASTGIYNEQFF.

The chain is built from TRBV28 and TRBJ1-1; the D is unclear. The CDR3 runs to 12 residues. CDR1 is MDHEN and CDR2 is SYDVKM in the germline V gene. V was pared by 5 bases and J by 11 bases, with 15 bases between. The CDR3 protein is CASSDREGRAFF. In DNA, the CDR3 is TGTGCCAGCAGTGATAGAGAGGGTAGGGCTTTCTTT.

The chain is built from TRBV2 and TRBJ2-7, with D possibly matching TRBD1 (6 bases). This CDR3 has 13 amino acids. V lost 4 bases, J lost 3 bases, and 10 bases lay in between. The germline V gene has CDR1 SNHLY and CDR2 FYNNEI. Here the CDR3 DNA reads TGTGCCAGCAGTGGACAGGCGTTCTACGAGCAGTACTTC. Amino acids: CASSGQAFYEQYF.